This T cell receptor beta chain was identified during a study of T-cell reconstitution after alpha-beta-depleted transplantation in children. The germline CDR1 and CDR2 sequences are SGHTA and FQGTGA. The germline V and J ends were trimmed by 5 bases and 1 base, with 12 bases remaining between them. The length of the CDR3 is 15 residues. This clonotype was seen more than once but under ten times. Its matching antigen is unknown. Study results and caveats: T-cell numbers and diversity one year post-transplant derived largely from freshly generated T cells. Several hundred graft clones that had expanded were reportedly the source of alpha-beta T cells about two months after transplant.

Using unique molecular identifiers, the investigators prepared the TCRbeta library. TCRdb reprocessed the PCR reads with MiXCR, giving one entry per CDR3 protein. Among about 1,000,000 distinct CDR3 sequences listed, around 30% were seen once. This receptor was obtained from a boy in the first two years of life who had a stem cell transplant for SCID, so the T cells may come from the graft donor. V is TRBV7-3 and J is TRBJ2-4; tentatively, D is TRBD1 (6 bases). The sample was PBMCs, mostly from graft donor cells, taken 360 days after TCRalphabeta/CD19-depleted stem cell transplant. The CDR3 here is CASSLGGQAKNIQYF. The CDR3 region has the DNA TGTGCCAGCAGCCTAGGTGGACAGGCCAAAAACATTCAGTACTTC.